The clone carrying this TCR beta chain appeared a few times. The second PCR ran about 6 to 11 cycles with a sample-barcoded 5' primer and J-beta primers. MiXCR, run by TCRdb on the 5' RACE reads, gives a single entry per CDR3 protein. Altogether over 1,300,000 distinct CDR3 sequences are present, 59% being singletons, with the ten largest covering roughly 7%. Trimming took 6 bases from V and 3 from J; bases not matched to a gene: 7. CDR3 length: 14 amino acids. Germline CDR1 MNHEY, CDR2 SVGAGI. Healthy Russian Caucasian donors spanned ages about 6 to 90 years. The record originates from a study of blood T cells in healthy people across ages.

This chain uses TRBV6-5 with TRBJ1-2, with TRBD1 matching 7 bases. The source material was blood. The sequence was collected from a man younger than 30 in good health. The CDR3 protein is CASRFTGAHYGYTF. The DNA of the CDR3 is TGTGCCAGCAGGTTTACAGGGGCCCACTATGGCTACACCTTC.